These T cell receptor beta chains were read from a single sample in a study of shared clonotypes between healthy human individuals. Libraries were prepared by immunoSEQ multiplex PCR; TCRdb keeps only in-frame clonotypes and omits some of them. Among 550,000 to 800,000 clones listed, 90% were seen once. Sequencing input: memory CD8+ T cells from PBMCs. The receptors here all came from a man aged 18 to 29 in good health. Some clones in this sample may be carry-over from other donors' samples. The CDR3 runs from the conserved cysteine through the conserved F or W. The order of the fields is clone size, D gene, CDR3 length, V gene, J gene, CDR3 protein, CDR3 DNA. The D gene is left open where the match is weak. The size entry is marked missing in some rows and otherwise reads once, few, many or a size class.

>.|.|14|TRBV10-3|TRBJ2-7
CAISDWTDSYEQYF
TGTGCCATCAGTGACTGGACAGACTCCTACGAGCAGTACTTC
>.|.|12|TRBV9|TRBJ2-3
CASSVGADTQYF
TGTGCCAGCAGCGTAGGGGCTGATACGCAGTATTTT
>once|.|11|TRBV28|TRBJ2-1
CASSSYNEQFF
TGTGCCAGCAGTTCGTACAATGAGCAGTTCTTC
>.|TRBD2|14|TRBV27|TRBJ2-7
CASSLLAGAYEQYF
TGTGCCAGCAGTTTGTTGGCGGGGGCCTACGAGCAGTACTTC
>.|.|9|TRBV27|TRBJ1-3
CARSNTIYF
TGTGCCAGGTCAAACACCATATATTTT
>once|TRBD2|16|TRBV11-2|TRBJ2-1
CASSTGGLAGFFEQFF
TGTGCCAGCAGCACTGGGGGGCTAGCGGGGTTTTTTGAGCAGTTCTTC
>few|TRBD1|17|TRBV27|TRBJ1-1
CASSPRDRGRRGTEAFF
TGTGCCAGCAGTCCCCGGGACAGGGGGCGTCGCGGCACTGAAGCTTTCTTT
>.|.|13|TRBV5-1|TRBJ2-7
CASSLRESYEQYF
TGCGCCAGCAGCTTGCGGGAGTCCTACGAGCAGTACTTC
>.|.|15|TRBV9|TRBJ1-2
CASSVAPAGSYGYTF
TGTGCCAGCAGCGTAGCTCCAGCAGGGAGCTATGGCTACACCTTC
>.|TRBD1|16|TRBV18|TRBJ2-6
CASSTGVLSGANVLTF
TGTGCCAGCTCCACAGGGGTCCTCTCTGGGGCCAACGTCCTGACTTTC
>.|TRBD2|16|TRBV5-1|TRBJ2-1
CASSLVTSSGNNEQFF
TGCGCCAGCAGCTTGGTTACGTCTAGCGGGAACAATGAGCAGTTCTTC